This paragraph covers one TCR beta chain sequence. Its cognate antigen is unknown. This sample is part of a study of T cell responses to AZD1222 COVID-19 vaccine. Notes on the study in general: At baseline, seropositivity was found in only six or seven AZD1222 recipients. Researchers took repertoire samples only after the peak T cell response had come. Donors were mostly white British, more females; clonal diversity possibly underestimated.

Clones were read by immunoSEQ multiplex PCR, and TCRdb kept only the in-frame ones, dropping some. The sample lists 100,000 to 150,000 clones; around 93% were seen once. J lost 9 bases, V lost 0 bases, and 11 bases had no gene match. This CDR3 is built from 15 residues. From germline, CDR1 is SGHDT and CDR2 YYEEEE. This chain links TRBV5-6 with TRBJ2-7; TRBD2 agrees at 8 bases. Material: peripheral blood, obtained 28 days after the second AZD1222 dose. This clonotype originated in an adult who received the AZD1222 COVID-19 vaccine. The CDR3, as DNA: TGTGCCAGCAGCTTGGCGGGACTAGAAGTCGAAGCGCAGTACTTC. Translation: CASSLAGLEVEAQYF.